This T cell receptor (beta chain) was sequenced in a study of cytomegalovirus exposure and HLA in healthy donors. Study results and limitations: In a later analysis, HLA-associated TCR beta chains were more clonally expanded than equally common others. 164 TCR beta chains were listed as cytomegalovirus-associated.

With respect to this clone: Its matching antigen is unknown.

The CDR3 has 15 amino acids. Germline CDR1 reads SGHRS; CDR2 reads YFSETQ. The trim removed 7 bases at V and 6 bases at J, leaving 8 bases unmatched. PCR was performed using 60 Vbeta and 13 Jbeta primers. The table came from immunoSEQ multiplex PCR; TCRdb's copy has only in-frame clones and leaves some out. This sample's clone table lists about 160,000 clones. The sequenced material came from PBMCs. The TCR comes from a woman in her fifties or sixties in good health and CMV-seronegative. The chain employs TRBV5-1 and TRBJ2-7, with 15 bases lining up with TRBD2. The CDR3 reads CASGWTSGREGEQYF. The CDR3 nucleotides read TGCGCCAGCGGCTGGACTAGCGGGAGGGAGGGCGAGCAGTACTTC.